Sequencing of this T cell receptor (beta chain) was carried out in a study of blood T cell repertoires in COVID-19. Study-level information: PBMCs, B-cell-depleted T cells, or T cells provided the cDNA or gDNA that made up the material.

Authors' data handling: Estimation of nucleated cell counts relied on the amplification of reference gene primers. Sequencing used immunoSEQ multiplex PCR; TCRdb keeps in-frame clones, though not all of them. V and J calls and clone size are given by that table; D and trimming were obtained from the DNA. The repertoire consists of over 400,000 clones, with roughly 90% occurring once and the leading ten covering approximately 1.5%. V was pared by 5 bases and J by 2 bases, with 13 bases between. Germline values: CDR1 SGHTA, CDR2 FQGNSA. The CDR3 contains 14 residues. The V gene is TRBV7-2, the J gene TRBJ2-7; possible D gene TRBD1, 6 bases. Sequencing was done on a sample of peripheral blood. The receptor was isolated from a woman in her thirties with active or convalescent COVID-19. The CDR3 here is CASSPWTDPYEQYF. CDR3 DNA: TGTGCCAGCAGCCCGTGGACAGACCCCTACGAGCAGTACTTC.